A selection of T cell receptor beta chains follows, all from one sample in a study of memory B cells and T cells in multiple sclerosis. Sequencing used immunoSEQ multiplex PCR; TCRdb keeps in-frame clones, though not all of them. The top ten hold about 2.5% of the sample, which has 12,000 to 15,000 clones, 60% to 80% seen once. The sequencing input was memory (CD45RO+) CD4+ T cells from blood. Receptors originate from a human donor with multiple sclerosis. Both conserved end residues are part of each CDR3. The D gene is left open where the match is weak. Not every row has a clone size; where given, it reads once, few, many or a size class.

D gene	V gene	clone size	J gene	CDR3 protein
TRBD2	TRBV9	.	TRBJ2-5	CASTQGLGRETQYF
TRBD2	TRBV13	.	TRBJ2-7	CASRRLAGVTYEQYF
TRBD1	TRBV2	.	TRBJ2-5	CASSGTGDETQYF
TRBD2	TRBV5-1	.	TRBJ2-7	CASSLGRASGTYEQYF
.	TRBV6-6	.	TRBJ1-4	CASSYEDSEKLFF
TRBD1	TRBV10-3	.	TRBJ1-5	CAISGTGGNQPQHF
TRBD2	TRBV2	few	TRBJ2-6	CASRELAAGANVLTF
TRBD2	TRBV4-1	.	TRBJ2-3	CASSQEASGWSTDTQYF
.	TRBV19	.	TRBJ1-2	CASSFFRMAYGYTF
TRBD2	TRBV7-8	.	TRBJ2-2	CASHPLAGVVGELFF
TRBD2	TRBV5-1	.	TRBJ2-5	CASSLGSGRGQETQYF
TRBD1	TRBV2	.	TRBJ1-1	CASSAVLRDSEAFF
.	TRBV5-6	.	TRBJ2-7	CASSLGGQYYEQYF
TRBD1	TRBV5-4	few	TRBJ1-2	CASRPELSGTGGSHTF
.	TRBV6-1	.	TRBJ2-2	CASSSGIPGELFF
.	TRBV6-1	.	TRBJ2-1	CASSTGSSYNEQFF
.	TRBV7-3	.	TRBJ2-3	CASSQQGDTQYF
TRBD1	TRBV5-1	.	TRBJ2-3	CASSLGQGVADTQYF
.	TRBV2	.	TRBJ2-7	CASSLRGIYEQYF
.	TRBV5-1	.	TRBJ2-7	CASSRMRGGSYEQYF
TRBD1	TRBV9	.	TRBJ2-3	CASSKNPGQGAGDTQYF
TRBD1	TRBV30	few	TRBJ1-4	CALGQAFEKLFF
.	TRBV4-1	once	TRBJ1-1	CASSHYTTGNQNTEAFF
.	TRBV5-1	.	TRBJ2-5	CASRSGDRETQYF
.	TRBV5-6	.	TRBJ1-2	CASSFTAGSYTF
.	TRBV25-1	few	TRBJ1-1	CASSNWGAAFF
TRBD1	TRBV6-1	.	TRBJ1-5	CASSEGQGTNQPQHF
.	TRBV9	.	TRBJ1-6	CASSVQGNSPLHF
TRBD1	TRBV4-1	few	TRBJ2-7	CASSPTGTALYEQYF
TRBD2	TRBV11-2	.	TRBJ2-1	CASSLAGYGSEQFF
.	TRBV15	.	TRBJ2-3	CATSRDRGDTQYF
.	TRBV7-8	.	TRBJ1-6	CASSLGSKSSYNSPLHF
.	TRBV15	.	TRBJ1-5	CATSREGADQPQHF
.	TRBV19	.	TRBJ2-5	CASSKVRVGETQYF
.	TRBV6-6	.	TRBJ2-5	CASSYSGTAMETQYF
.	TRBV9	.	TRBJ1-3	CASSVGTQGAGNTIYF
TRBD1	TRBV19	.	TRBJ2-7	CAAGQGAYEQYF